This is a list of T cell receptor beta chains from one sample in a study of blood T cell repertoires in COVID-19. Clones were sequenced by immunoSEQ multiplex PCR, and TCRdb holds only the in-frame ones, with some missing. The profile shows 25,000 to 30,000 clones, around 90% of them singletons. The sequencing sample was made of peripheral blood. The receptors stem from a human donor in a cohort sampled during active COVID-19. CDR3s include the opening cysteine and the closing phenylalanine or tryptophan. The order of the fields is V gene, J gene, CDR3 protein.

TRBV2,TRBJ2-1,CASGEQGVYSEQFF
TRBV29-1,TRBJ1-2,CSDIGTNYGYTF
TRBV7-2,TRBJ1-2,CASSLAQNNRGYTF
TRBV18,TRBJ2-1,CASFSGTDYNEQFF
TRBV28,TRBJ1-5,CASSPPMLRDFNQPQHF
TRBV9,TRBJ1-2,CASSVGGTVINYGYTF
TRBV5-4,TRBJ2-1,CASDAGPYNNNEQFF
TRBV7-9,TRBJ2-2,CAPEVPGELFF
TRBV25-1,TRBJ1-4,CASSAPPGQGGEKLFF
TRBV2,TRBJ2-2,CASRRGTGELFF
TRBV9,TRBJ2-3,CASSVLAGGTDTQYF
TRBV2,TRBJ2-4,CASILGRAERAKNIQYF
TRBV6-5,TRBJ2-7,CASRPRQGVSYEQYF
TRBV27,TRBJ1-3,CASSPLGQGVNTIYF
TRBV9,TRBJ2-5,CASSAPAGGGETQYF
TRBV7-9,TRBJ1-5,CASSPDRVYQPQHF
TRBV20-1,TRBJ1-5,CSASKGGNNQPQHF
TRBV5-1,TRBJ2-4,CASSLEREKNIQYF
TRBV3-1/TRBV3-2,TRBJ1-3,CASSRTGVDGNTIYF
TRBV7-3,TRBJ1-6,CASSLPVTGPSSYNSPLHF
TRBV3-1/TRBV3-2,TRBJ2-3,CASSQRVGQGRTDTQYF
TRBV5-1,TRBJ1-4,CASSLGTGNEKLFF
TRBV7-9,TRBJ2-1,CASSSRTGFGYNEQFF
TRBV28,TRBJ2-5,CASSPGGPRETQYF
TRBV7-9,TRBJ2-7,CASSRSQGGHEQYF